This note documents a single T cell receptor beta chain sequence. Antigen: not known. There were no recent acute infections or vaccinations among the donors, who were healthy HIV-negative adults. There were only Caucasian adults among the donors, and all lived in Nashville, Tennessee. The sample is drawn from a study of shared clonotypes between healthy human individuals. Findings and caveats of the study: It was the few donors that limited the genetic and exposure-history diversity represented.

Germline V CDR1 and CDR2: DFQATT, SNEGSKA (reference sequence). Trimming pared 4 bases from V and 6 bases from J, leaving 6 bases between. CDR3 length: 10 amino acids. Method: immunoSEQ multiplex PCR; TCRdb's copy keeps in-frame clones and lacks some. The sample yields about 1.1 million clones, 70% to 80% seen once. The origin of this receptor is a man between 18 and 29 years old in good health. Some clones in this sample may be carry-over from other donors' samples. Sequenced input: memory CD4+ T cells from PBMCs. Indicated subset: CD45RA-negative fraction. The chain recombines TRBV20-1 with TRBJ1-1; no clear D gene. The CDR3 is CSATKAEAFF. The CDR3 DNA reads as TGCAGTGCTACAAAGGCTGAAGCTTTCTTT.